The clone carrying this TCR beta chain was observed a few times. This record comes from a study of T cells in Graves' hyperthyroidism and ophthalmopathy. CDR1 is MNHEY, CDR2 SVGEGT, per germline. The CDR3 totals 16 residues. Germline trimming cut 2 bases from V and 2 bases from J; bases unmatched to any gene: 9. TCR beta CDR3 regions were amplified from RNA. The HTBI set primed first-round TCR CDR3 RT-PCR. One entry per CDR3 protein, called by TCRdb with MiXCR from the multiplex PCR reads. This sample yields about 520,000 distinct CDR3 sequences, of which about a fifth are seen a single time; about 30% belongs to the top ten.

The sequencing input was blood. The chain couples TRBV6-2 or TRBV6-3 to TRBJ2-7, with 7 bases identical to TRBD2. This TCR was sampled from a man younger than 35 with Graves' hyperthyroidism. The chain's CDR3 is CASSYQWTRPTYEQYF. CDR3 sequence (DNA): TGTGCCAGCAGTTACCAGTGGACTAGGCCCACCTACGAGCAGTACTTC.